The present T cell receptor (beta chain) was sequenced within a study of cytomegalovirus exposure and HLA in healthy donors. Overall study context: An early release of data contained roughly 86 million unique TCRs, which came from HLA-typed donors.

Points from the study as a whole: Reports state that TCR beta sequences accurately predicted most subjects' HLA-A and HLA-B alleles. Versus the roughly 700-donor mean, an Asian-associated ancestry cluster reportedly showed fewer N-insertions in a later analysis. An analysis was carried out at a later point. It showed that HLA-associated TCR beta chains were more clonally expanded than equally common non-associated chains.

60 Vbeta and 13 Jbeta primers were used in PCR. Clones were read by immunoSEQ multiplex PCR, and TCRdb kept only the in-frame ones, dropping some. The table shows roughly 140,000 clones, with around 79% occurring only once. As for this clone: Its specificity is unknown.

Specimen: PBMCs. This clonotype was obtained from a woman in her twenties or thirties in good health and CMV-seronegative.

This CDR3 is CASSLQRGRIDTQYF. The CDR3 DNA follows: TGCGCCAGCAGCCTACAGCGGGGGCGGATAGATACGCAGTATTTT. This chain links TRBV4-1 with TRBJ2-3, with 8 positions matching TRBD2. The germline CDR1 and CDR2 sequences are MGHRA and YSYEKL. V gave up 4 bases and J gave up 5 bases; unmatched junction bases: 8. This CDR3 comprises 15 residues.